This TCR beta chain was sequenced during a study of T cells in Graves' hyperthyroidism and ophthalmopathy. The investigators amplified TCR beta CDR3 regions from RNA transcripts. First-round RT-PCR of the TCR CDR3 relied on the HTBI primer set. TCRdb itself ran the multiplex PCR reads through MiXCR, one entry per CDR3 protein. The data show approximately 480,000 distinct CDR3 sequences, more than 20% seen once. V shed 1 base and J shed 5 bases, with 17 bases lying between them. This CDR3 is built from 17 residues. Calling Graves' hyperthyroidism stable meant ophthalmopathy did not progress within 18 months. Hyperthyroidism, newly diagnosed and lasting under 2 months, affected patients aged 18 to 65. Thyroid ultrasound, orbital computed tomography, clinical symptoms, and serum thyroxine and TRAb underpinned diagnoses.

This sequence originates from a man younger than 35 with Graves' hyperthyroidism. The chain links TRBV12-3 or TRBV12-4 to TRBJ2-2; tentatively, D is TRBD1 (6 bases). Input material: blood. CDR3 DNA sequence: TGTGCCAGCAGTTTAGGGTCTGGGGGCGCGGTGACCGGGGAGCTGTTTTTT. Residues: CASSLGSGGAVTGELFF.